This TCR beta chain was retrieved from a study of T cell changes during pregnancy in multiple sclerosis. Using immunoSEQ multiplex PCR, the repertoire was profiled, and TCRdb retains in-frame clones only, with some absent. The sample carries roughly 80,000 clones, about 90% recorded once. Trimming stripped 3 bases from V and 1 base from J, with 7 bases between. The CDR3 has 15 residues. Germline loops: CDR1 KGHSH, CDR2 LQKENI. This clonotype was obtained from a female donor with multiple sclerosis, enrolled in a pregnancy study. The chain is built from TRBV18 and TRBJ2-6; a possible D gene is TRBD1 (6 bases). Sequenced here: peripheral blood, sampled before pregnancy. CDR3 region: CASSPQGSGANVLTF. Written as DNA, the CDR3 is TGTGCCAGCTCACCCCAGGGGTCTGGGGCCAACGTCCTGACTTTC.